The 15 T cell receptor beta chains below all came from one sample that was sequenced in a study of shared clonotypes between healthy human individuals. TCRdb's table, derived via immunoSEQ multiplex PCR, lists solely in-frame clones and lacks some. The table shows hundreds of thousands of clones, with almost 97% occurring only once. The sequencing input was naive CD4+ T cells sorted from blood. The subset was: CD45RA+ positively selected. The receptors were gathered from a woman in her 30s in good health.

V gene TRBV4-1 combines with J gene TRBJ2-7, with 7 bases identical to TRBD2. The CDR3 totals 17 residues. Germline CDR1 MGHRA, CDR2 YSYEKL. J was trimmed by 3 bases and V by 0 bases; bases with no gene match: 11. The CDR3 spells CASSQDPGRRENYEQYF. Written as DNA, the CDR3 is TGCGCCAGCAGCCAAGATCCGGGTAGGCGGGAGAACTACGAGCAGTACTTC.

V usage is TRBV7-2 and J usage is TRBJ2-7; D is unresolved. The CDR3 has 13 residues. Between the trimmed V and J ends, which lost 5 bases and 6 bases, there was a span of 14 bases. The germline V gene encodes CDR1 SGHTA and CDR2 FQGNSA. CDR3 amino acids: CASSTVRVGEQYF. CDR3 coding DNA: TGTGCCAGCAGCACCGTACGGGTAGGCGAGCAGTACTTC.

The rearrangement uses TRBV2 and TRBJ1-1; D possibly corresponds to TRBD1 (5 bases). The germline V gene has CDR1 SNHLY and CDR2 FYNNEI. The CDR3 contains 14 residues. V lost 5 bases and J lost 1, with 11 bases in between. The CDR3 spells CASSSTGGNTEAFF. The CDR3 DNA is TGTGCCAGCAGTTCCACCGGGGGGAACACTGAAGCTTTCTTT.

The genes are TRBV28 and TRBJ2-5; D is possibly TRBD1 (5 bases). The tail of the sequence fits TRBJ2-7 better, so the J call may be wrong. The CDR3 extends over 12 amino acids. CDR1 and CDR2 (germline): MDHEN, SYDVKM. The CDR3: CASRAQGYEQYF. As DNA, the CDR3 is TGTGCCAGCAGGGCCCAGGGCTACGAGCAGTACTTC.

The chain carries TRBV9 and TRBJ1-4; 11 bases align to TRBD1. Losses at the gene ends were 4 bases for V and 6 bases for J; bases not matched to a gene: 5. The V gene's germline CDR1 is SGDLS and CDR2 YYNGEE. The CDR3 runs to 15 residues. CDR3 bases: TGTGCCAGCAGCAAACCGGGACAGGGGGATGAAAAACTGTTTTTT. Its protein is CASSKPGQGDEKLFF.

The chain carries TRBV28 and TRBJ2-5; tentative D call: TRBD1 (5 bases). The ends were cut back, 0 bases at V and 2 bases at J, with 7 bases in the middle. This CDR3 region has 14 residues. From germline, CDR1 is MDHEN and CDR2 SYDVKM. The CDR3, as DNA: TGTGCCAGCAGTTTATGGCAGGGACAAGAGACCCAGTACTTC. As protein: CASSLWQGQETQYF.

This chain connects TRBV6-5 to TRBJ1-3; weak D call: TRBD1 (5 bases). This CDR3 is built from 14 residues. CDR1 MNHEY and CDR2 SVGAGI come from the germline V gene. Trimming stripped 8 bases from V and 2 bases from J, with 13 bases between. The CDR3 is CASGLMGPGNTIYF. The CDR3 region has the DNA TGTGCCAGCGGCTTAATGGGGCCTGGAAACACCATATATTTT.

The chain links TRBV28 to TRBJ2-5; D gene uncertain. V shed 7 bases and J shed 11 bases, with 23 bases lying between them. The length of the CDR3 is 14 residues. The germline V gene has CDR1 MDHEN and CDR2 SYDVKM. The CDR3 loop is CASMNRPPKIEQYF. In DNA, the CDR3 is TGTGCCAGCATGAATAGACCCCCTAAGATTGAGCAGTACTTC.

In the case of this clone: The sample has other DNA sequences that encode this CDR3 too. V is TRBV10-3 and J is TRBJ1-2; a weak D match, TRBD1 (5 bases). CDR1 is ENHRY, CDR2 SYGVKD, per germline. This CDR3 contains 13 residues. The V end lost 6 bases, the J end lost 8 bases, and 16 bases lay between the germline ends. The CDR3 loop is CAIRGRGVEGYTF. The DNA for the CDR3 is TGTGCCATCAGGGGGCGGGGGGTGGAAGGCTACACCTTC.

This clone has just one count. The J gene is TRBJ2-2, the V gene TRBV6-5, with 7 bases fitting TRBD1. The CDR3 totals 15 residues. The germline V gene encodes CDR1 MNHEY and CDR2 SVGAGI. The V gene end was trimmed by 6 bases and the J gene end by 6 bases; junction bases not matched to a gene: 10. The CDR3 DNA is TGTGCCAGCAGGGCCTCCTCAGGGGGTGCCGGGGAGCTGTTTTTT. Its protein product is CASRASSGGAGELFF.

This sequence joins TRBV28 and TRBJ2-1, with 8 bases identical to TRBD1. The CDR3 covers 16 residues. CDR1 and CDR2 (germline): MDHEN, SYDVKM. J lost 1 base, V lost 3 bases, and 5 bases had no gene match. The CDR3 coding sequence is TGTGCCAGCAGTTTTGGGACAGGAAATTCCTACAATGAGCAGTTCTTC. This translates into CASSFGTGNSYNEQFF.

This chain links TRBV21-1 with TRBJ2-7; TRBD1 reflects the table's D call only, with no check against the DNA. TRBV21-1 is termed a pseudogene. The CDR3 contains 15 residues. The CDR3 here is CASSKGWTVTYEQYF. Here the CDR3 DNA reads TGTGCCAGCAGCAAAGGTTGGACAGTTACCTACGAGCAGTACTTC.

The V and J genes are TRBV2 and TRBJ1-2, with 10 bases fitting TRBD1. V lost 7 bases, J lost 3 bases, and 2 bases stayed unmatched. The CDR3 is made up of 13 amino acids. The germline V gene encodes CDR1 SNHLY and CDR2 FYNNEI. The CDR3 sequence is CASKDRGDYGYTF. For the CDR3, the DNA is TGTGCCAGCAAGGACAGGGGGGACTATGGCTACACCTTC. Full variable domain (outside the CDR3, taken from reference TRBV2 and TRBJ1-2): EPEVTQTPSHQVTQMGQEVILRCVPISNHLYFYWYRQILGQKVEFLVSFYNNEISEKSEIFDDQFSVERPDGSNFTLKIRSTKLEDSAMYFCASKDRGDYGYTFGSGTRLTVV.

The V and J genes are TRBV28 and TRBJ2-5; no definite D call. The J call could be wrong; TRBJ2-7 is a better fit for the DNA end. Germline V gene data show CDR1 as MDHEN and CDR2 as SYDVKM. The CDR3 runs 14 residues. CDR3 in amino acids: CASSLPRRTYEQYF. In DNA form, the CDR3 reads TGTGCCAGCAGTTTACCCCGCAGGACCTACGAGCAGTACTTC.

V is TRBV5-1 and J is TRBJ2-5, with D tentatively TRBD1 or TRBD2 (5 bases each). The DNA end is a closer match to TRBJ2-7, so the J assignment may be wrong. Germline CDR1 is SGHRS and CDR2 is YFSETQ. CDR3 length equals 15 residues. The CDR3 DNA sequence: TGCGCCAGCCTCCGGGACCCAGAGTGGGGCAACGAGCAGTACTTC. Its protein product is CASLRDPEWGNEQYF.